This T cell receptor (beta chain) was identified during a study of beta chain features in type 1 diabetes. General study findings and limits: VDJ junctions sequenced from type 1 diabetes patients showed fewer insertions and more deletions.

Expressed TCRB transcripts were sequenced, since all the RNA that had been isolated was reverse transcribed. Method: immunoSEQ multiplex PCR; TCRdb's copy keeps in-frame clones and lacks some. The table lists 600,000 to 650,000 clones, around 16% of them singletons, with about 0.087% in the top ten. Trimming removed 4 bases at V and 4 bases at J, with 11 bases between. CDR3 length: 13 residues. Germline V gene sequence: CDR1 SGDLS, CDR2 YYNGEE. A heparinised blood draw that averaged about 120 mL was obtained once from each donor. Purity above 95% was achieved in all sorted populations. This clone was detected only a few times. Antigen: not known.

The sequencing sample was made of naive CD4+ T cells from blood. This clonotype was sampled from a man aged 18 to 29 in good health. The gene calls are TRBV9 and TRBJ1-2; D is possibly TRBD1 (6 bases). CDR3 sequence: CASSHGQRYGYTF. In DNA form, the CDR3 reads TGTGCCAGCAGCCATGGACAGCGCTATGGCTACACCTTC.